Below are 6 T cell receptor beta chains sequenced from a single sample in a study of OX40 agonist ivuxolimab in advanced cancers. The library was made by the immunoSEQ multiplex PCR assay. Entries here come from immuneACCESS through TCRdb and include only in-frame sequences with V and J called. Some clones fail to appear in such tables; in the studies checked, an unresolved V gene covers under half of the shortfall, and the cause of the remainder is unknown. This sample lists over 25,000 clones; approximately 78% were detected once. The ten most abundant clones make up approximately 20% of the sample. The sequencing here drew on CD4+ or CD8+ T cells sorted from blood, taken in a trial of the OX40 agonist ivuxolimab. The receptor set was obtained from an adult with an advanced solid tumor such as melanoma, head and neck, liver or kidney cancer.

The CDR3 DNA follows: TGTGCCATCAGTGAGTCTGGGGGCGGGGTCTGGTACAATGAGCAGTTCTTC. Its protein is CAISESGGGVWYNEQFF. The V call is TRBV10-3, the J call TRBJ2-1; D could derive from TRBD1 or TRBD2 (6 bases each). Trimming took 0 bases from V and 4 from J, leaving 16 bases between them. The CDR3 has 17 residues. Germline CDR1 reads ENHRY; CDR2 reads SYGVKD.

The genes are TRBV28 and TRBJ2-2; weak D call: TRBD1 (5 bases). Trimming stripped 3 bases from V and 5 bases from J, with 13 bases between. The germline V gene encodes CDR1 MDHEN and CDR2 SYDVKM. The length of the CDR3 is 15 residues. CDR3 region: CASSLGMTETGELFF. CDR3 coding DNA: TGTGCCAGCAGTTTGGGAATGACAGAAACCGGGGAGCTGTTTTTT.

In its sample, this clone was seen a few times. Sequence at one end of the junction differs from germline and may be a read error. This sequence joins TRBV7-7 and TRBJ2-3; 9 nucleotides align to TRBD1. The germline V gene encodes CDR1 SSHAT and CDR2 FNYEAQ (reference sequence). This CDR3 region has 18 residues. Written as DNA, the CDR3 is TGTGCTAGCAGCTCGCCGGGACAGGGCGCGGGAGATCCAGATACGCAGTATTTT. Amino acid sequence: CASSSPGQGAGDPDTQYF.

The chain couples TRBV6-5 to TRBJ2-7, with 7 bases identical to TRBD2. V dropped 8 bases and J dropped 1; count of bases not matched to a gene: 11. The length of the CDR3 is 15 residues. The germline V gene has CDR1 MNHEY and CDR2 SVGAGI. CDR3 sequence reads: CASQREVGGSYEQYF. The CDR3 DNA sequence: TGTGCCAGCCAACGGGAGGTCGGGGGTTCCTACGAGCAGTACTTC.

This clone has just a few counts. This rearrangement joins TRBV5-1 to TRBJ2-7; the D gene is possibly TRBD2 (6 bases). Trimming shortened V by 2 bases and J by 7 bases, and 13 bases separated the two germline ends. In germline, CDR1 is SGHRS, CDR2 YFSETQ. CDR3 length: 13 residues. CDR3: CASSFGTGREQYF. The CDR3 nucleotides are TGCGCCAGCAGCTTCGGGACTGGGCGGGAGCAGTACTTC.

The chain recombines TRBV7-9 with TRBJ2-1, with 16 bases aligning to TRBD2. The V gene end was trimmed by 3 bases and the J gene end by 5 bases; junction bases not matched to a gene: 4. This CDR3 has 17 residues. Germline V gene sequence: CDR1 SEHNR, CDR2 FQNEAQ (reference sequence). CDR3 nucleotides: TGTGCCAGCAGCTTCGCCGGGACTAGCGGGGGGGACAATGAGCAGTTCTTC. Translated: CASSFAGTSGGDNEQFF.